This T cell receptor (beta chain) is from a study of naive and memory T cell subsets. Ligated cDNA underwent four rounds of PCR with nested alpha and beta constant region primers and SP2. Alpha and beta constant region primers primed reverse transcription for blood and skin samples. TCRdb independently ran MiXCR on the 5' RACE reads; one entry per CDR3 protein. The sample lists roughly 30,000 distinct CDR3 sequences, roughly 17% occurring once. An oligonucleotide containing a UMI was ligated to the 3' end of TCR cDNA. The CDR3 is made up of 14 amino acids. V was pared by 6 bases and J by 2 bases, with 17 bases between. Per the germline V gene, CDR1 is DFQATT and CDR2 is SNEGSKA (reference sequence). Many counts were recorded for this clonotype.

This sequence was found in a female donor in good health. The chain has TRBV20-1 and TRBJ2-7; maybe TRBD1 (6 bases). The CDR3 bases are TGCAGTGCCCGCATTGACAGGCCCCCCTACGAGCAGTACTTC. Translating it yields CSARIDRPPYEQYF.